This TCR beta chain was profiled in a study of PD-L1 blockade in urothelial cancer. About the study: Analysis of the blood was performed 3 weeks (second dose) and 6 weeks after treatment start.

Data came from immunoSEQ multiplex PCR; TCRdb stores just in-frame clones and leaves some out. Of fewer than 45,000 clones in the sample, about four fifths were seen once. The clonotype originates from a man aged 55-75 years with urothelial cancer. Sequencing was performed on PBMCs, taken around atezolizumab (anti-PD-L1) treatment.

The CDR3 bases are TGTGCCAGCAGTTTTCGACAGATCAATCAGCCCCAGCATTTT. This codes for CASSFRQINQPQHF. This rearrangement joins TRBV28 to TRBJ1-5; D possibly corresponds to TRBD1 (5 bases). Germline loops: CDR1 MDHEN, CDR2 SYDVKM. The V end was cut by 3 bases, the J end by 3 bases, with 9 bases between. CDR3 length: 14 residues.